This T cell receptor beta chain was identified in a study of Ad26.COV2.S vaccination and SARS-CoV-2 variants. Indicated treatment: around 19 received Ad26.COV2.S at low or high dose, single or two shots; about 5 received placebo; per-sample allocation not given. Specimen acquisition occurred on day 63 following the initial vaccine or placebo injection. Profiling relied on immunoSEQ multiplex PCR, and the TCRdb table lists in-frame clones only, not all of them. This sample has hundreds of thousands of clones, with about nine tenths found just once. Deletions cut 5 bases from V and 5 bases from J, with 15 bases between. Germline CDR1 is SGHTA and CDR2 is FQGNSA. The CDR3 covers 15 residues.

The V and J genes are TRBV7-2 and TRBJ2-2, with D tentatively TRBD2 (6 bases). The receptor was derived from a person aged 18-60 years who received the Ad26.COV2.S COVID-19 vaccine or a placebo. The starting material was peripheral blood, obtained in a trial of Ad26.COV2.S vaccine versus placebo. The CDR3 bases are TGTGCCAGCAGCCCTCAATCCCGGGAGACCGGGGAGCTGTTTTTT. Protein: CASSPQSRETGELFF.